The next 15 T cell receptor beta chains were all read from a single sample in a study of identical twins. TCRdb fed the 5' RACE reads into MiXCR, producing one record per CDR3 protein. The data contain fewer than 500,000 distinct CDR3 sequences, roughly 13% of them singletons. These sequences were also reported in another study, on yellow fever vaccine responses in identical twins.

The sequenced sample was CD4+ T cells sorted from blood. The receptors shown here come from a woman between 18 and 29 years old in good health.

This clonotype was counted between two and nine times. This chain connects TRBV20-1 to TRBJ2-7; D is perhaps TRBD2 (6 bases). Germline V lookup: CDR1 DFQATT, CDR2 SNEGSKA (reference sequence). Trimming cost V 3 bases and J 0 bases, with 15 bases left between them. This CDR3 is 15 amino acids long. The CDR3 nucleotides read TGCAGTGCTAGCGGGGGAAAGACTTACTCCTACGAGCAGTACTTC. Protein: CSASGGKTYSYEQYF.

The table lists this clonotype with a few counts. The CDR3 protein is CASSYAGGPQHF. CDR3 bases: TGTGCCAGCAGTTACGCCGGGGGGCCCCAGCATTTT. V is TRBV6-5 and J is TRBJ1-5; D perhaps matches TRBD1 (5 bases). The CDR3 is 12 amino acids. The ends were cut back, 2 bases at V and 9 bases at J, with 8 bases in the middle. Germline V gene lookup returns CDR1 MNHEY and CDR2 SVGAGI.

This clonotype was seen a few times. The chain couples TRBV24-1 to TRBJ2-7, with unresolved D. The CDR3 totals 11 residues. The ends were cut back, 2 bases at V and 7 bases at J, with 5 bases in the middle. Germline CDR1 KGHDR, CDR2 SFDVKD. CDR3 coding DNA: TGTGCCACCAGTGATTCAAGAGAGCAGTACTTC. It is translated as CATSDSREQYF.

The rearrangement links TRBV15 to TRBJ2-3, with 7 bases identical to TRBD2. V shed 5 bases, J shed 3 bases, and the junction held 8 bases outside the gene matches. Per germline, CDR1 LNHNV and CDR2 YYDKDF (reference sequence). The length of the CDR3 is 15 residues. This CDR3 is CATSLQRLATDTQYF. The CDR3 DNA reads as TGTGCCACCAGCTTACAGCGACTAGCAACAGATACGCAGTATTTT.

This clonotype was seen more than once but under ten times. The chain combines TRBV6-1 with TRBJ2-7; D remains ambiguous. Trimming stripped 6 bases from V and 0 bases from J, with 9 bases between. CDR3 length: 13 amino acids. Germline V gene lookup returns CDR1 MNHNS and CDR2 SASEGT. DNA of the CDR3: TGTGCCAGCAGAAAGACGGTCTCCTACGAGCAGTACTTC. The encoded protein is CASRKTVSYEQYF.

This clonotype was detected ten times or more. The chain links TRBV7-9 to TRBJ2-2; D is unclear. This CDR3 is 11 amino acids long. CDR1 and CDR2 (germline): SEHNR, FQNEAQ (reference sequence). Between the trimmed V and J ends, which lost 5 bases and 8 bases, there was a span of 6 bases. The CDR3 reads CASSPLGELFF. The CDR3 DNA sequence: TGTGCCAGCAGCCCTTTAGGGGAGCTGTTTTTT.

This chain links TRBV24-1 with TRBJ2-1, with D perhaps TRBD1 or TRBD2 (5 bases each). This CDR3 spans 13 amino acids. Trimming took off 4 bases at V and 7 bases at J, with 10 bases between the two ends. Germline-derived CDR1 and CDR2 are KGHDR and SFDVKD. The CDR3 here is CATSDTGTNEQFF. CDR3 in DNA: TGTGCCACCAGTGACACGGGGACGAATGAGCAGTTCTTC.

The sample holds a few counts of this clonotype. The chain uses TRBV12-3 or TRBV12-4 and TRBJ1-4; D is uncertain. Trimming took 1 base from V and 5 from J, leaving 8 bases between them. The CDR3 extends over 14 amino acids. The CDR3 region is CASSLGRNNEKLFF. The CDR3 bases are TGTGCCAGCAGTTTAGGACGGAACAATGAAAAACTGTTTTTT.

The V and J genes are TRBV5-5 and TRBJ2-7, with a possible D match to TRBD1 (6 bases). The V gene's germline CDR1 is SGHKS and CDR2 YYEKEE (reference sequence). V lost 4 bases, J lost 4 bases, and 15 bases lay in between. There are 14 residues in the CDR3. The CDR3 nucleotides read TGTGCCAGCAGCCTACTTGGGGGCGAGTACGAGCAGTACTTC. It encodes CASSLLGGEYEQYF.

Only a few counts were recorded for this clonotype. The V gene is TRBV7-3, the J gene TRBJ2-7; 9 nucleotides line up with TRBD1. The CDR3 contains 21 residues. The V gene's germline CDR1 is SGHTA and CDR2 FQGTGA. The trim removed 4 bases at V and 3 bases at J, leaving 25 bases unmatched. The CDR3 DNA reads TGTGCCAGCAGCTCAACCATCAACCTAGACAGGGGGAGGTCAAACCTCTACGAGCAGTACTTC. It codes for CASSSTINLDRGRSNLYEQYF. Combining the CDR3 with reference TRBV7-3 and TRBJ2-7 gives the whole variable domain GAGVSQTPSNKVTEKGKYVELRCDPISGHTALYWYRQSLGQGPEFLIYFQGTGAADDSGLPNDRFFAVRPEGSVSTLKIQRTERGDSAVYLCASSSTINLDRGRSNLYEQYFGPGTRLTVT.

The CDR3 region has the DNA TGTGCCAGCAGCCCCCGACAGGGATCCTTGTGGTCCTACGAGCAGTACTTC. Translation gives CASSPRQGSLWSYEQYF. V usage is TRBV11-2 and J usage is TRBJ2-7, with 7 bases that match TRBD1. The CDR3 runs 17 residues. Germline trimming cut 5 bases from V and 1 base from J; bases unmatched to any gene: 14. Per the germline V gene, CDR1 is SGHAT and CDR2 is FQNNGV.

This clonotype was counted between two and nine times. The rearrangement uses TRBV3-1 and TRBJ2-5, with no clear D. The CDR3 contains 15 residues. The V end was cut by 0 bases, the J end by 5 bases, with 13 bases between. Germline V gene lookup returns CDR1 LGHDT and CDR2 YNNKEL (reference sequence). The CDR3 protein is CASSQDLVKRETQYF. The CDR3 DNA follows: TGTGCCAGCAGCCAAGATCTTGTCAAACGCGAGACCCAGTACTTC.

A few counts support this clonotype. The J gene is TRBJ1-1, the V gene TRBV5-1; 8 bases match TRBD1. The germline V gene has CDR1 SGHRS and CDR2 YFSETQ. This CDR3 has 15 residues. V dropped 3 bases and J dropped 7; count of bases not matched to a gene: 11. The CDR3 nucleotides read TGCGCCAGCAGCTCAGACAGGGGCCGGAACGGTGAAGCTTTCTTT. Its translation is CASSSDRGRNGEAFF.

The V and J genes are TRBV20-1 and TRBJ1-1, with D possibly matching TRBD1 (5 bases). Deletions cut 0 bases from V and 1 base from J, with 21 bases between. The CDR3 runs to 18 residues. Germline loops: CDR1 DFQATT, CDR2 SNEGSKA (reference sequence). This CDR3 reads CSARDLRGGTISNTEAFF. The CDR3 DNA reads TGCAGTGCTAGAGATCTGCGGGGAGGGACGATATCGAACACTGAAGCTTTCTTT.

Ten or more counts support this clonotype. The chain combines TRBV5-1 with TRBJ2-7; D may be TRBD1 (6 bases). The ends were cut back, 4 bases at V and 0 bases at J, with 17 bases in the middle. Germline CDR1 is SGHRS and CDR2 is YFSETQ. The CDR3 is made up of 16 amino acids. The CDR3 loop is CASSPQAQGSSYEQYF. The CDR3 region has the DNA TGCGCCAGCAGCCCTCAAGCCCAGGGGAGCTCCTACGAGCAGTACTTC.